Reported below is one T cell receptor (beta chain). Its matching antigen is unknown. Measured with immunoSEQ multiplex PCR; TCRdb has only the in-frame clones, and not every one. The data show fewer than 150,000 clones, approximately 94% seen once. The sample is drawn from a study of brain T cells in children with intractable seizures. With V trimmed by 6 bases and J by 0 bases, 2 bases remained unmatched. The CDR3 is made up of 14 amino acids. CDR1 MNHEY and CDR2 SVGEGT come from the germline V gene. Only cases whose brain tissue showed the highest T cell transcript signatures were sequenced. Study observations and caveats: Viral specificity was inferred only from CDR3 similarity; HCMV serostatus was unknown. Pre-surgery blood may have been undersampled, hiding some clones.

This TCR came from a boy under two years old with hemimegalencephaly and intractable seizures. V gene TRBV6-2 or TRBV6-3 combines with J gene TRBJ1-1; 9 nucleotides agree with TRBD1. The input for sequencing was peripheral blood, taken at surgery. The CDR3 DNA sequence: TGTGCCAGCAGCGACAGGGGGGTGAACACTGAAGCTTTCTTT. It encodes CASSDRGVNTEAFF.